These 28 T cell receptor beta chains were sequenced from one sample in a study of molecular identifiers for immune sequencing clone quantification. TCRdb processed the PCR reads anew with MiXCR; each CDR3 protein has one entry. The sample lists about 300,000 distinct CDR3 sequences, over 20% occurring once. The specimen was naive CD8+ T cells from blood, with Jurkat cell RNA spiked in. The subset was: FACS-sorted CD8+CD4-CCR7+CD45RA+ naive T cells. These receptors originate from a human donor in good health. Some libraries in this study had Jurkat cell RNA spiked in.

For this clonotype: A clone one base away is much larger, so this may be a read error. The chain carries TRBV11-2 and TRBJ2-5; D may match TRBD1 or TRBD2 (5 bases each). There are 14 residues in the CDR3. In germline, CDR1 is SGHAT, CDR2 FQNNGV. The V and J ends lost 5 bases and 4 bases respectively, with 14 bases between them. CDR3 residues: CASSPTQGRETQYF. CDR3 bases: TGTGCCAGCAGCCCGACGCAGGGACGAGAGACCCAGTACTTC.

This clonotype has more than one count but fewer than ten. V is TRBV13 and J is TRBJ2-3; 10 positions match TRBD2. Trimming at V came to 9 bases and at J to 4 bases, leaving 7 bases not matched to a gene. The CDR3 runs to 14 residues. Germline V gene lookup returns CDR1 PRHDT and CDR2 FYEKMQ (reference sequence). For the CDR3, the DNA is TGTGCCAGTATAGCGGGGGGAGAGGCAGATACGCAGTATTTT. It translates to CASIAGGEADTQYF.

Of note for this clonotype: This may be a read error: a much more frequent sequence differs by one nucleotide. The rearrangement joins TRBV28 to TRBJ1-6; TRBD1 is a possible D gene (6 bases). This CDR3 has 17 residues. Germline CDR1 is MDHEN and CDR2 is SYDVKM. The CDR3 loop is CAGSPVGGMRYNSPLHF. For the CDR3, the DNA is TGTGCCGGCAGTCCCGTTGGGGGCATGCGATATAATTCACCCCTCCACTTT. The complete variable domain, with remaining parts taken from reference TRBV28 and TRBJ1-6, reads DVKVTQSSRYLVKRTGEKVFLECVQDMDHENMFWYRQDPGLGLRLIYFSYDVKMKEKGDIPEGYSVSREKKERFSLILESASTNQTSMYLCAGSPVGGMRYNSPLHFGNGTRLTVT.

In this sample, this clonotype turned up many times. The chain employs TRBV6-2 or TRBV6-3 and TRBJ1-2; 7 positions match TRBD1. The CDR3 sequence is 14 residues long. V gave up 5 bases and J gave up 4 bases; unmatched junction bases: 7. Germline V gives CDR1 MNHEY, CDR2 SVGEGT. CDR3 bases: TGTGCCAGCAGTACAGGGGACGAAGCCTATGGCTACACCTTC. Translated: CASSTGDEAYGYTF.

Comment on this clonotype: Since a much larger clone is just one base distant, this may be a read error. The CDR3 DNA reads TGTGCCAGCATCAGAGGGCAGGGGATGGGTCAGCCCCAGCATTTT. Residues: CASIRGQGMGQPQHF. This chain joins TRBV7-6 and TRBJ1-5; tentative D call: TRBD1 (6 bases). Germline V lookup: CDR1 SGHVS, CDR2 FNYEAQ. The CDR3 extends over 15 amino acids. With 7 bases removed from V and 6 bases from J, the gap between germline ends came to 19 bases.

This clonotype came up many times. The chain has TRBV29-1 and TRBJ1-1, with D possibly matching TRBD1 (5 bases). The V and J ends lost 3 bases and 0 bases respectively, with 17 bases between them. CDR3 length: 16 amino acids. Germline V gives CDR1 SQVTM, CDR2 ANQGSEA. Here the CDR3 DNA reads TGCAGCGTTGATGGCTTACTGGGGGACCTGAACACTGAAGCTTTCTTT. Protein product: CSVDGLLGDLNTEAFF.

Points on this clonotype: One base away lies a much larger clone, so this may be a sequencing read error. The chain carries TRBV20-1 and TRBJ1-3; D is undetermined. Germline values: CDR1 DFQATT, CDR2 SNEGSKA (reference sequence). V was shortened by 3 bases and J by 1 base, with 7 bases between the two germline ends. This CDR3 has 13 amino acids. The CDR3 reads CSASFLSGNTIYF. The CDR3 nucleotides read TGCAGTGCTAGCTTCCTTTCTGGAAACACCATATATTTT.

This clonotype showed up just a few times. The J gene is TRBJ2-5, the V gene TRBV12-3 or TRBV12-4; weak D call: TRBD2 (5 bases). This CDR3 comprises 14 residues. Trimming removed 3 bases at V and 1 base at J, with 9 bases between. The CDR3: CASSFAGPQETQYF. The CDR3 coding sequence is TGTGCCAGCAGTTTTGCGGGTCCCCAAGAGACCCAGTACTTC.

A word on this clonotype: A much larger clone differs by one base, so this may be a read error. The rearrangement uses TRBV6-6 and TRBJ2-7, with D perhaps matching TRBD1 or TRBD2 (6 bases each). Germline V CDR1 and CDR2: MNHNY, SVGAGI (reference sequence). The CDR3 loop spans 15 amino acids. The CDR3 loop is CASSYSGGARNERYF. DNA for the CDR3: TGTGCCAGCAGTTACTCGGGGGGCGCAAGGAACGAGCGGTACTTC.

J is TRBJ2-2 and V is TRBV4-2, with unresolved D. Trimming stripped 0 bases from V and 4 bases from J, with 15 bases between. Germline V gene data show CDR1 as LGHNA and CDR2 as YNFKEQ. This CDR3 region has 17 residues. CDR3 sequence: CASSQDTTGRLTGELFF. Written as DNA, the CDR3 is TGTGCCAGCAGCCAAGACACCACCGGACGGCTCACCGGGGAGCTGTTTTTT.

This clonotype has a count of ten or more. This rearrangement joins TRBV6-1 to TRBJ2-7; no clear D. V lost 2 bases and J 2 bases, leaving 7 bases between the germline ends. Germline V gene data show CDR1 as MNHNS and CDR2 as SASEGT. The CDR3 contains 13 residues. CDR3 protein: CASSERSPYEQYF. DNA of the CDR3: TGTGCCAGCAGTGAACGATCACCCTACGAGCAGTACTTC.

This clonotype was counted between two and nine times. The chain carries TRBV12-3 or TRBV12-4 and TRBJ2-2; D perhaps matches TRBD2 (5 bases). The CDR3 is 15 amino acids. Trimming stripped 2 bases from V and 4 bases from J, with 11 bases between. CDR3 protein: CASSLIEGSTGELFF. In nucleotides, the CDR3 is TGTGCCAGCAGTTTAATAGAGGGAAGCACCGGGGAGCTGTTTTTT.

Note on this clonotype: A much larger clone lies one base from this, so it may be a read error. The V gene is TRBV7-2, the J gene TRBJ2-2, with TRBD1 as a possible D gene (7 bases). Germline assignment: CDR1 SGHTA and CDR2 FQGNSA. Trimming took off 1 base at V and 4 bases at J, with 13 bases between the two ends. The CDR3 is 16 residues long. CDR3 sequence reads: CASSLVPGGRTGELFF. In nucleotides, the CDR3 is TGTGCCAGCAGCTTAGTTCCAGGGGGGCGCACCGGGGAGCTGTTTTTT.

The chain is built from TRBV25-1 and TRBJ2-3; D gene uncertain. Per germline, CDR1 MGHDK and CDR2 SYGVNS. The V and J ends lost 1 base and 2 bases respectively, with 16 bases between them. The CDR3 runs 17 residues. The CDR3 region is CASSELGQLPYTDTQYF. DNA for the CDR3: TGTGCCAGCAGTGAATTGGGTCAGCTCCCCTACACAGATACGCAGTATTTT.

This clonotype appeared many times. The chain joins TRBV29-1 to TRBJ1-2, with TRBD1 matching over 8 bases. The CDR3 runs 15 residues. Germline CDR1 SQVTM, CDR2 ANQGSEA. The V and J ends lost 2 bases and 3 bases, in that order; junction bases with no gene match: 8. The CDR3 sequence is CSVEFYRGIDYGYTF. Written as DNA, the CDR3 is TGCAGCGTTGAATTTTACAGGGGGATTGACTATGGCTACACCTTC.

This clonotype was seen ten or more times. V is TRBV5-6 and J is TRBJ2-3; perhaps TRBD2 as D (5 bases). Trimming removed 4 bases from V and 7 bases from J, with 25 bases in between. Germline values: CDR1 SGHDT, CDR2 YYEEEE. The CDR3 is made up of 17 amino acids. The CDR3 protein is CASSIDRTGLPSHTQYF. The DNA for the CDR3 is TGTGCCAGCAGCATCGATCGGACTGGCCTCCCCTCCCATACGCAGTATTTT.

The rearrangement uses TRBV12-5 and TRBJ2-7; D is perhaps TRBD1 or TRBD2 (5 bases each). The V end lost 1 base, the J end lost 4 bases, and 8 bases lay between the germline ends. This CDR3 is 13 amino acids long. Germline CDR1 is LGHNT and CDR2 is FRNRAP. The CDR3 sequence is CASGLGDEYEQYF. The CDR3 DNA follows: TGTGCTAGTGGTTTGGGGGACGAATACGAGCAGTACTTC.

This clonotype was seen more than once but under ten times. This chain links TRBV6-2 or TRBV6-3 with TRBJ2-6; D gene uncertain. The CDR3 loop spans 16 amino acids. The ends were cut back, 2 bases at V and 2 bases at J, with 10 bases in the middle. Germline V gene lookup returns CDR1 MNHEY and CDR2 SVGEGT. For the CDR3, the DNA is TGTGCCAGCAGTTACGGGTCGGGCCCTGGGGCCAACGTCCTGACTTTC. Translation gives CASSYGSGPGANVLTF.

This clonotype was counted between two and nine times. The CDR3 region is CSAHRGNEQFF. The CDR3 DNA reads as TGCAGTGCTCACAGGGGCAATGAGCAGTTCTTC. V usage is TRBV20-1 and J usage is TRBJ2-1; TRBD1 matches 7 bases. CDR3 length: 11 residues. J gave up 6 bases and V 5 bases, and 1 base lay outside the gene matches. CDR1 and CDR2 (germline): DFQATT, SNEGSKA (reference sequence).

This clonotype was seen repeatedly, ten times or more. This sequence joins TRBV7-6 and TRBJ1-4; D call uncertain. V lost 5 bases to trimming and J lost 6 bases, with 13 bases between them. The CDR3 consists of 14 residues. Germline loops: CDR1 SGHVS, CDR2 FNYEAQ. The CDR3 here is CASSHRQADEKLFF. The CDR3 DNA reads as TGTGCCAGCAGCCATCGACAAGCAGATGAAAAACTGTTTTTT.

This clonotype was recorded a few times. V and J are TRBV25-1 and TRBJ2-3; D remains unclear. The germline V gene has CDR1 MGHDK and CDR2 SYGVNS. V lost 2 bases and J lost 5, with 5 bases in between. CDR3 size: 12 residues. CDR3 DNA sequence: TGTGCCAGCAGTGAAACAGTAGATACGCAGTATTTT. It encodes CASSETVDTQYF. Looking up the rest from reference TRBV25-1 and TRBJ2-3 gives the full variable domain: EADIYQTPRYLVIGTGKKITLECSQTMGHDKMYWYQQDPGMELHLIHYSYGVNSTEKGDLSSESTVSRIRTEHFPLTLESARPSHTSQYLCASSETVDTQYFGPGTRLTVL.

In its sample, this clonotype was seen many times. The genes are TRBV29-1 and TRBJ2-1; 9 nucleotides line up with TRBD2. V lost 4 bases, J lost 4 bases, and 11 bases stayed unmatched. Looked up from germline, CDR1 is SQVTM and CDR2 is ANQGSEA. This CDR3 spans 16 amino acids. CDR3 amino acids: CSVAPRGLARYNEQFF. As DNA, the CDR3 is TGCAGCGTTGCCCCACGAGGACTAGCGAGATACAATGAGCAGTTCTTC.

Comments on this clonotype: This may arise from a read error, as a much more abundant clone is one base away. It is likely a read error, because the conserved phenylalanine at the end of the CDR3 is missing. Here the CDR3 DNA reads TGTGCCAGCAGCTTACATTTCGGGACAGAATCTAATCAGCCCCAGCATGTT. It translates to CASSLHFGTESNQPQHV. This chain links TRBV7-8 with TRBJ1-5; 7 positions match TRBD1. Germline CDR1 reads SGHVS; CDR2 reads FQNEAQ. The CDR3 consists of 17 residues. V shed 2 bases, J shed 4 bases, and the junction held 11 bases outside the gene matches.

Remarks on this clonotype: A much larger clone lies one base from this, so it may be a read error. The CDR3 sequence: CASGRDAGELFF. In DNA form, the CDR3 reads TGTGCCAGCGGCAGAGACGCCGGGGAGCTGTTTTTT. V and J are TRBV2 and TRBJ2-2; D is ambiguous. Germline V CDR1 and CDR2: SNHLY, FYNNEI. Trimming shortened V by 8 bases and J by 6 bases, and 10 bases separated the two germline ends. This CDR3 is 12 amino acids long.

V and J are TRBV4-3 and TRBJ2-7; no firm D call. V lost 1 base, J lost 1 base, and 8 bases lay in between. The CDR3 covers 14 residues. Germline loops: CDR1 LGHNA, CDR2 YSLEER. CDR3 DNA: TGCGCCAGCAGCCAAGTACAGTTTTCCTACGAGCAGTACTTC. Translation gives CASSQVQFSYEQYF.

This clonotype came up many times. The CDR3 nucleotides are TGCGCCAGCAGCTTGGTAGCGGCTGATAACACTGAAGCTTTCTTT. Translated: CASSLVAADNTEAFF. The chain has TRBV5-1 and TRBJ1-1; D is ambiguous. Trimming took off 0 bases at V and 2 bases at J, with 11 bases between the two ends. This CDR3 has 15 amino acids. Germline V CDR1 and CDR2: SGHRS, YFSETQ.

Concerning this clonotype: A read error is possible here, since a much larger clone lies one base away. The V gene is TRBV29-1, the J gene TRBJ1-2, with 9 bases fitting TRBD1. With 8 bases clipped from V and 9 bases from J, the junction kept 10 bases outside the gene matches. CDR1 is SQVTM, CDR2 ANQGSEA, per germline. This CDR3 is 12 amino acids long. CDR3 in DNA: TGCAGCATGTGGGACAGGGAAGGGAGCTACACCTTC. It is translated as CSMWDREGSYTF.

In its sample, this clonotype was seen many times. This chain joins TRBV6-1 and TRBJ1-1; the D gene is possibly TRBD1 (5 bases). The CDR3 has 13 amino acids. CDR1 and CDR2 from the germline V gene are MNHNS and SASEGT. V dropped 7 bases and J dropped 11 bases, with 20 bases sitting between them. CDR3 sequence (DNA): TGTGCCAGCATCTTAGGAGGGGCAGGGCCGGCTTTCTTT. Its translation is CASILGGAGPAFF.